A single sample gave rise to the 11 T cell receptor beta chains below, sequenced in a study of blood T cell repertoires in COVID-19. Produced via immunoSEQ multiplex PCR; TCRdb's table is partial and in-frame only. In the table there are 90,000 to 130,000 clones, 88% of which are singletons. The sample comprised peripheral blood. These receptors came from a human donor in a cohort sampled during active COVID-19.

The table lists this clone with a few counts. The genes are TRBV5-1 and TRBJ2-1, with 9 positions matching TRBD2. J was trimmed by 4 bases and V by 4 bases; bases with no gene match: 6. The CDR3 covers 15 residues. Looked up from germline, CDR1 is SGHRS and CDR2 is YFSETQ. DNA of the CDR3: TGCGCCAGCAGCCCGAGGGCGGGAGGGTACAATGAGCAGTTCTTC. As protein: CASSPRAGGYNEQFF.

CDR3 coding DNA: TGTGCCACGAGCCAGGGGTCGAACACTGAAGCTTTCTTT. Translation: CATSQGSNTEAFF. This chain connects TRBV2 to TRBJ1-1, with D tentatively TRBD1 (6 bases). Per germline, CDR1 SNHLY and CDR2 FYNNEI. V was shortened by 10 bases and J by 1 base, with 13 bases between the two germline ends. CDR3 size: 13 residues.

The rearrangement joins TRBV10-2 to TRBJ2-3; possible D gene TRBD2, 5 bases. V lost 3 bases to trimming and J lost 4 bases, with 11 bases between them. Germline V CDR1 and CDR2: WSHSY, SAAADI. This CDR3 comprises 14 residues. In DNA, the CDR3 is TGCGCCAGCAGTGATGGAGTAGCGCCAGATACGCAGTATTTT. It is translated as CASSDGVAPDTQYF.

The CDR3: CAISVNEGEKLFF. Here the CDR3 DNA reads TGTGCCATCAGTGTGAATGAGGGTGAAAAACTGTTTTTT. V and J are TRBV10-3 and TRBJ1-4; D is undetermined. Trimming cost V 4 bases and J 7 bases, with 10 bases left between them. The CDR3 consists of 13 residues. The germline gives CDR1 ENHRY, CDR2 SYGVKD.

This chain connects TRBV29-1 to TRBJ2-3, with 7 bases identical to TRBD2. This CDR3 has 16 residues. Germline lookup yields CDR1 SQVTM and CDR2 ANQGSEA. The trim removed 4 bases at V and 3 bases at J, leaving 13 bases unmatched. In DNA, the CDR3 is TGCAGCGTTGCCGGTTATCGGGGGGTTGGGACAGATACGCAGTATTTT. Its protein is CSVAGYRGVGTDTQYF.

The chain joins TRBV3-1 (or the pseudogene TRBV3-2) to TRBJ1-2, with TRBD1 as a possible D gene (6 bases). Germline lookup yields CDR1 LGHDT and CDR2 YNNKEL (reference sequence). Trimming cost V 4 bases and J 0 bases, with 9 bases left between them. The CDR3 runs 14 residues. CDR3 in amino acids: CASSRTASNYGYTF. The CDR3 bases are TGTGCCAGCAGCCGGACAGCGTCTAACTATGGCTACACCTTC.

The chain joins TRBV25-1 to TRBJ2-1; 7 positions agree with TRBD1. The CDR3 has 13 residues. Trimming removed 6 bases from V and 15 bases from J; junction bases left unmatched: 14. Germline V CDR1 and CDR2: MGHDK, SYGVNS. The CDR3 reads CASRPGQMSDLFF. For the CDR3, the DNA is TGTGCCAGCAGACCGGGACAGATGTCCGACCTGTTCTTC.

The rearrangement uses TRBV4-1 and TRBJ2-5; D not resolved. The CDR3 length is 11 residues. Trimming pared 4 bases from V and 3 bases from J, leaving 3 bases between. CDR1 is MGHRA, CDR2 YSYEKL, per germline. DNA of the CDR3: TGCGCCAGCAGCCGTAAAGAGACCCAGTACTTC. It translates to CASSRKETQYF.

J is TRBJ2-5 and V is TRBV18; possibly TRBD2 for D (5 bases). The J call is uncertain, as TRBJ2-7 better fits the DNA end. In germline, CDR1 is KGHSH, CDR2 LQKENI. CDR3 size: 14 residues. Written as DNA, the CDR3 is TGTGCCAGCTCACCCACGGGGTTTCGCTACGAGCAGTACTTC. This gives the protein CASSPTGFRYEQYF.

Regarding this clone: This sample also contains other DNA sequences that code for the same CDR3. The chain couples TRBV27 to TRBJ2-7; TRBD1 matches at 8 bases. This CDR3 contains 14 residues. Germline V gene sequence: CDR1 MNHEY, CDR2 SMNVEV (reference sequence). V dropped 3 bases and J dropped 3; count of bases not matched to a gene: 4. The CDR3 bases are TGTGCCAGCAGTTTCGGAACAGGGGGCTACGAGCAGTACTTC. Encoded protein: CASSFGTGGYEQYF.

The chain couples TRBV5-6 to TRBJ1-3; D is possibly TRBD1 (6 bases). This CDR3 contains 14 residues. The germline V gene encodes CDR1 SGHDT and CDR2 YYEEEE. Trimming left V 3 bases short and J 4 bases short, with 11 bases between. Here the CDR3 DNA reads TGTGCCAGCAGCTCCTTAGGACAGGGAAACACCATATATTTT. Its translation is CASSSLGQGNTIYF.